The TCR beta chain described here comes from a study of T cells expressing NK-cell markers. Overall study context: Sorted T-cell subsets CD3+CD56+NKG2C+, CD3+CD56+NKG2C- and CD3+CD56-NKG2C+ were TCR beta-sequenced.

CDR3 length: 14 residues. CDR1 and CDR2 from the germline V gene are DFQATT and SNEGSKA (reference sequence). TCRdb re-analyzed the 5' RACE reads; it lists each CDR3 protein once, without DNA. The listing contains 440,000 or so distinct CDR3 sequences. Remarks on this clonotype: The antigen is unknown.

The study's findings and limits: In a few donors, dominant clonotypes made up about 25-65% of CD3+CD56-NKG2C+ cells.

This clonotype originated in a woman between 18 and 70 years old in good health. The chain couples TRBV20-1 to TRBJ2-1; no DNA is available, so the TRBD2 call from TCRdb remains unchecked. The sequencing input was blood T cells: a sorted CD56 or NKG2C T cell subset, CD4+ or CD8+ T cells, or bulk PBMC T cells (not recorded which). The CDR3 region is CSASLAREVNEQFF.